Here is one T cell receptor beta chain with its context. Residents of 24 US areas, aged 18 to 89 years, made up the participants. Trimming took 4 bases from V and 6 from J, leaving 17 bases between them. CDR3 size: 14 residues. Germline V gene data show CDR1 as SGHRS and CDR2 as YFSETQ. As originally analysed: Amplified reference gene primers provided the basis for estimating nucleated cell counts. The repertoire was sequenced with immunoSEQ multiplex PCR; TCRdb's copy has only in-frame clones and lacks some. V and J calls and clone size follow that table, whereas D and trimming were derived from the DNA. The data show about 350,000 clones, around nine tenths seen once. The data belong to a study of blood T cell repertoires in COVID-19. Study context: Spain, Italy and the United States supplied samples that represented acute and convalescent COVID-19.

This chain uses TRBV5-1 with TRBJ2-7, with D perhaps TRBD2 (6 bases). The receptor comes from a woman under 40 who had been exposed to COVID-19. What was sequenced was PBMCs or T cells enriched from blood (not recorded which). CDR3 DNA sequence: TGCGCCAGCAGCCCCACCGGTCCCGGGGGCGAGCAGTACTTC. It codes for CASSPTGPGGEQYF.